This is a list of T cell receptor beta chains from one sample in a study of T-cell memory formation after mild COVID-19. In TCRdb, the 5' RACE reads were re-called with MiXCR into one record per CDR3 protein. Of about 35,000 distinct CDR3 sequences in the sample, roughly 21% were seen once. Sequenced material: PBMCs or a T cell subset sorted from them (not recorded which). The origin of the receptors is an adult who had mild COVID-19 (a few samples of this study predate the infection). Cell type and time point are not known. The CDR3 runs from the conserved cysteine through the conserved F or W. The D gene is left open where the match is weak. Part of the rows lack a size; the others show once, few, many or a class for expanded clones.

size | D | J | V | DNA | CDR3
. | TRBD1 | TRBJ1-5 | TRBV24-1 | TGTGCCACCAGTGATCCTCGGACAGGGGAAAATCAGCCCCAGCATTTT | CATSDPRTGENQPQHF
many | TRBD1 | TRBJ1-2 | TRBV4-3 | TGCGCCAGCAGCCAAGGAAGAACAGGGGTCGGCTACACCTTC | CASSQGRTGVGYTF
medium-sized | . | TRBJ2-3 | TRBV29-1 | TGCAGCGTTGCTTCCGGCGGGGCCACAGATACGCAGTATTTT | CSVASGGATDTQYF
many | . | TRBJ1-6 | TRBV6-2/TRBV6-3 | TGTGCCAGCAGCCCCGGGACGGTCGCAGTTACGAGGTCACCCCTCCACTTT | CASSPGTVAVTRSPLHF
many | . | TRBJ1-2 | TRBV12-3/TRBV12-4 | TGTGCCAGCAGTCCCGGACGGAGCTATGGCTACACCTTC | CASSPGRSYGYTF
many | TRBD1 | TRBJ2-1 | TRBV7-8 | TGTGCCAGCAGCTTCCGACAGGGAATAGTATTCTTC | CASSFRQGIVFF
. | . | TRBJ1-1 | TRBV28 | TGTGCCAGCAGTTCTCCACAGGGACCCAATGAAGCTTTCTTT | CASSSPQGPNEAFF
many | . | TRBJ2-5 | TRBV20-1 | TGCAGTGCTAGAGACTCGGCTTGGGAGACCCAGTACTTC | CSARDSAWETQYF
many | . | TRBJ2-2 | TRBV6-2/TRBV6-3 | TGTGCCAGCAGTTACGATTCACGGAATACCGGGGAGCTGTTTTTT | CASSYDSRNTGELFF
many | TRBD2 | TRBJ2-2 | TRBV5-1 | TGCGCCAGCAGTGCAGCGGGGAGAACCGGGGAGCTGTTTTTT | CASSAAGRTGELFF
once | TRBD2 | TRBJ2-1 | TRBV18 | TGTGCCAGCTCACCCCCGGGAGGCTACAATGAGCAGTTCTTC | CASSPPGGYNEQFF
many | . | TRBJ2-1 | TRBV9 | TGTGCCAGCAGTGGGAGTTGGGGAATTCATGAGCAGTTCTTC | CASSGSWGIHEQFF
many | . | TRBJ2-5 | TRBV29-1 | TGCAGCGTTGAGGCACCCGGGACGAGGGAGACCCAGTACTTC | CSVEAPGTRETQYF
many | . | TRBJ2-7 | TRBV5-1 | TGCGCCAGCAGCCCCGGAGAGGGTATCTACGAGCAGTACTTC | CASSPGEGIYEQYF
many | . | TRBJ2-3 | TRBV14 | TGTGCCAGCAGCCAACAATTATCGCCCACAGATACGCAGTATTTT | CASSQQLSPTDTQYF
many | . | TRBJ2-2 | TRBV18 | TGTGCCAGCTCCCGGGCCACGAACACCGGGGAGCTGTTTTTT | CASSRATNTGELFF
. | TRBD1 | TRBJ2-6 | TRBV5-4 | TGTGCCAGCAGCTCCCGGGACAGGGGGCACTCTGGGGCCAACGTCCTGACTTTC | CASSSRDRGHSGANVLTF
. | TRBD2 | TRBJ2-7 | TRBV6-5 | TGTGCCAGCAGTTACTCGAATCCCCGGGGAGGGTACGAGCAGTACTTC | CASSYSNPRGGYEQYF
. | TRBD2 | TRBJ2-3 | TRBV30 | TGTGCCTGGAAAGGTGTCACTGGCGGGGGGGCCCGTCCAACGCGAGATACGCAGTATTTT | CAWKGVTGGGARPTRDTQYF
. | . | TRBJ2-4 | TRBV6-2/TRBV6-3 | TGTGCCAGCAGTTACAACACCCGGGACACCTTAGCCAAAAACATTCAGTACTTC | CASSYNTRDTLAKNIQYF
many | . | TRBJ1-6 | TRBV12-3/TRBV12-4 | TGTGCCAGCAGTTCCAGGGAGAACTCACCCCTCCACTTT | CASSSRENSPLHF
many | . | TRBJ2-1 | TRBV5-1 | TGCGCCAGCAGCTTGAATCGCGCGGGGAATGAGCAGTTCTTC | CASSLNRAGNEQFF
. | TRBD1 | TRBJ2-5 | TRBV4-1 | TGCGCCAGCAGCCCGACGGACCGACAGGGGTCGGTGACCCAGTACTTC | CASSPTDRQGSVTQYF
many | TRBD2 | TRBJ2-2 | TRBV7-9 | TGTGCCAGCAGCTCCGGGACTAGCTCCGGGGAGCTGTTTTTT | CASSSGTSSGELFF
many | . | TRBJ1-4 | TRBV12-3/TRBV12-4 | TGTGCCAGCACCCTAAGCAGGGGAACCTCAACCGAAAAACTGTTTTTT | CASTLSRGTSTEKLFF
. | TRBD2 | TRBJ2-1 | TRBV6-2/TRBV6-3 | TGTGCCAGCAGGACTAGCGGGTTTAGCTCCTACAATGAGCAGTTCTTC | CASRTSGFSSYNEQFF
many | . | TRBJ2-5 | TRBV12-3/TRBV12-4 | TGTGCCAGCGGGGGGTTTGAGACCCAGTACTTC | CASGGFETQYF
few | . | TRBJ2-2 | TRBV27 | TGTGCCAGCAGTTCCAGGGGGTGGAATACGCGGGAGAAAAGGGCCGGGGAGCTGTTTTTT | CASSSRGWNTREKRAGELFF
few | . | TRBJ1-4 | TRBV7-2 | TGTGCCAGCAGCTTAGGCAGCCAACTGTTTTTT | CASSLGSQLFF
few | . | TRBJ1-1 | TRBV13 | TGTGCCAGCAGCCTATCAGGGACCGGTGCTTTCTTT | CASSLSGTGAFF
many | . | TRBJ2-3 | TRBV5-1 | TGCGCCAGCTACGTCTTGCCCGGCACAGATACGCAGTATTTT | CASYVLPGTDTQYF
once | . | TRBJ2-1 | TRBV25-1 | TGTGCCAGCAGTGAATATCTCGTGGATGAGCAGTTCTTC | CASSEYLVDEQFF